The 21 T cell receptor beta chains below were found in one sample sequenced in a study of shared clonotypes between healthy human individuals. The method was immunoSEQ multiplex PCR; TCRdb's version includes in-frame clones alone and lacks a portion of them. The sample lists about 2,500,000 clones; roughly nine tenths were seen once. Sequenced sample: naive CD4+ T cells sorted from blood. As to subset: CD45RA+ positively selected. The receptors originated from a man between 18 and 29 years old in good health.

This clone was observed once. CDR3 residues: CASSLQGAGANVLTF. CDR3 coding DNA: TGTGCCAGCAGCTTGCAGGGCGCTGGGGCCAACGTCCTGACTTTC. The chain carries TRBV7-9 and TRBJ2-6, with a tentative D call TRBD1 (5 bases). Germline V gene lookup returns CDR1 SEHNR and CDR2 FQNEAQ (reference sequence). The CDR3 covers 15 residues. V was clipped by 3 bases and J by 2 bases, with 8 bases between them.

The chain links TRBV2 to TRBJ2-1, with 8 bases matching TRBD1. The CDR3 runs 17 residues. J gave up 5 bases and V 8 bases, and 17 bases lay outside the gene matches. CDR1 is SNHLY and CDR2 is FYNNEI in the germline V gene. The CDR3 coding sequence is TGTGCCAGCCGAGGCAGGGGGCTGTGGCTAGCGAACAATGAGCAGTTCTTC. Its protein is CASRGRGLWLANNEQFF.

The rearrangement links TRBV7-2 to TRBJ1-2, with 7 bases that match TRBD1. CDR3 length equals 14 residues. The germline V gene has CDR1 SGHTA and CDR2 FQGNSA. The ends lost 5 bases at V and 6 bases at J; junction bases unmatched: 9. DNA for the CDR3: TGTGCCAGCAGCCCCCAGACAGGGCCCAATGGCTACACCTTC. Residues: CASSPQTGPNGYTF.

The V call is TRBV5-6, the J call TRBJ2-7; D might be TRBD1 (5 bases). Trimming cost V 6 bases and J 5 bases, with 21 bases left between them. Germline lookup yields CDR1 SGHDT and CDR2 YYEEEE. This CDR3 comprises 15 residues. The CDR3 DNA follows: TGTGCCAGCACCTCAGACGGCAGGGAAGGCGACGAGCAGTACTTC. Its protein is CASTSDGREGDEQYF.

This chain's CDR3 is CASKRGDPGNTIYF. The CDR3 DNA is TGTGCCTCCAAACGGGGCGATCCTGGAAACACCATATATTTT. The V and J genes are TRBV6-5 and TRBJ1-3, with D possibly being TRBD1 (5 bases). The V and J ends lost 11 bases and 2 bases respectively, with 16 bases between them. Per germline, CDR1 MNHEY and CDR2 SVGAGI. This CDR3 spans 14 amino acids.

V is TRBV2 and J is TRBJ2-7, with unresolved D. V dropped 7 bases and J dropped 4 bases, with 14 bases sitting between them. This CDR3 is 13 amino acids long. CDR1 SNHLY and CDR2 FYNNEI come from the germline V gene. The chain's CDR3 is CASTPRAGYEQYF. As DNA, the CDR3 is TGTGCCAGCACTCCAAGGGCCGGGTACGAGCAGTACTTC.

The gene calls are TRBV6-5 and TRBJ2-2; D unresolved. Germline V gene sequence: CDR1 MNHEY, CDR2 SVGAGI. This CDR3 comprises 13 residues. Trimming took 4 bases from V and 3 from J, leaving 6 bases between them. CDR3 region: CASSFQDTGELFF. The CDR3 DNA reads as TGTGCCAGCAGTTTTCAGGACACCGGGGAGCTGTTTTTT.

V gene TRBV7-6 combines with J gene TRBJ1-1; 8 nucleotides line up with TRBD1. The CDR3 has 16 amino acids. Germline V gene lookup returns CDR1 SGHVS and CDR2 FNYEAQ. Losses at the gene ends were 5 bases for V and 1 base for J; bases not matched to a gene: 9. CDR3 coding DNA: TGTGCCAGCAGCGGGGACAGGCTTCTTGCGAACACTGAAGCTTTCTTT. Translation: CASSGDRLLANTEAFF.

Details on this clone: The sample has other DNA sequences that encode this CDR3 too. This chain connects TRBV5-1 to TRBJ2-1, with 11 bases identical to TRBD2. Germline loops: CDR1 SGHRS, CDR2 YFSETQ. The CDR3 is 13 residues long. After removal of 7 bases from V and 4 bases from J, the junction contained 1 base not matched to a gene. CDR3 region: CASGTSGYNEQFF. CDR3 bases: TGCGCCAGCGGGACTAGCGGTTACAATGAGCAGTTCTTC.

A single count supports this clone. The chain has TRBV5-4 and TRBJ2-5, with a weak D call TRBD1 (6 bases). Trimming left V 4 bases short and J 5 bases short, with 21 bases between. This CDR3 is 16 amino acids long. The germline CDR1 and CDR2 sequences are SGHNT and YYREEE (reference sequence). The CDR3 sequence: CASSKALRTQGETQYF. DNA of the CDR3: TGTGCCAGCAGCAAGGCGCTTCGAACCCAGGGGGAGACCCAGTACTTC.

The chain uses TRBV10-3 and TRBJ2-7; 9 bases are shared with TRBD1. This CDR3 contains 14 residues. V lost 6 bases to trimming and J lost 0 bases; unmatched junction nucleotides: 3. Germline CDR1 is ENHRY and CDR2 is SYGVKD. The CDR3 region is CAIRWDRDSYEQYF. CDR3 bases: TGTGCCATCAGATGGGACAGGGACTCCTACGAGCAGTACTTC.

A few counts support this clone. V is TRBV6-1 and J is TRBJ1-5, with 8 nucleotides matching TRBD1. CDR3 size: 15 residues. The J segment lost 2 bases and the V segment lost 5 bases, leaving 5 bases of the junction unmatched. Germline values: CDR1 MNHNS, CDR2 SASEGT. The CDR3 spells CASSWTGTGNQPQHF. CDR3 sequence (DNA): TGTGCCAGCAGTTGGACAGGGACGGGCAATCAGCCCCAGCATTTT.

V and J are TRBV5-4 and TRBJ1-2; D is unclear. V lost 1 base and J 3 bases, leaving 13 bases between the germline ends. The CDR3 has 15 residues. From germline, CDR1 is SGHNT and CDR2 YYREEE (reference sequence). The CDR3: CASSLIDLAHYGYTF. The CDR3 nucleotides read TGTGCCAGCAGCTTGATCGACCTTGCGCACTATGGCTACACCTTC.

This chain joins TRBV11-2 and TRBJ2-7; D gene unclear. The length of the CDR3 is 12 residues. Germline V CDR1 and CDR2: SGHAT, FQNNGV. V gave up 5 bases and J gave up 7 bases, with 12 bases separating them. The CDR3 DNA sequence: TGTGCCAGCAGCCCTTACTCCGTGGAGCAGTACTTC. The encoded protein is CASSPYSVEQYF.

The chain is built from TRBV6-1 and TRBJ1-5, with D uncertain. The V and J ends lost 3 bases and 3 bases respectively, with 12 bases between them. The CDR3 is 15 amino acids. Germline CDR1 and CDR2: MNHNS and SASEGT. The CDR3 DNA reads TGTGCCAGCAGTGAGCAAAAGGCCTCCAATCAGCCCCAGCATTTT. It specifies CASSEQKASNQPQHF.

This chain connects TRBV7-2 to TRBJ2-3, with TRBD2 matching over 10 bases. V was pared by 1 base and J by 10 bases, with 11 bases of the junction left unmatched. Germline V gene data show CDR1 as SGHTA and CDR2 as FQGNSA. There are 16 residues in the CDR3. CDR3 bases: TGTGCCAGCAGCTTAGTGAGGGGGACTAGCGACACATCGCAGTATTTT. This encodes CASSLVRGTSDTSQYF.

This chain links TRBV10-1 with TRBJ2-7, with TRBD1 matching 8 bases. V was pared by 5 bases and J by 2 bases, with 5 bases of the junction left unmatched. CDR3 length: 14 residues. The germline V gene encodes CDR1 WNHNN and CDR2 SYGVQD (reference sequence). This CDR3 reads CASSYADRAYEQYF. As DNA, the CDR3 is TGCGCCAGCAGTTACGCGGACAGGGCCTACGAGCAGTACTTC.

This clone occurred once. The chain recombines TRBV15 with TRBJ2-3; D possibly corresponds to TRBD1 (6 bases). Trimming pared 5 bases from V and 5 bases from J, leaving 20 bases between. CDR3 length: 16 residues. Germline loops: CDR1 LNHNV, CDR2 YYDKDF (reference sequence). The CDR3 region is CATSAGPGQGVDTQYF. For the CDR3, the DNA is TGTGCCACCAGCGCCGGGCCGGGACAAGGGGTAGATACGCAGTATTTT. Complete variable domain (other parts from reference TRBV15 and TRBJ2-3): DAMVIQNPRYQVTQFGKPVTLSCSQTLNHNVMYWYQQKSSQAPKLLFHYYDKDFNNEADTPDNFQSRRPNTSFCFLDIRSPGLGDTAMYLCATSAGPGQGVDTQYFGPGTRLTVL.

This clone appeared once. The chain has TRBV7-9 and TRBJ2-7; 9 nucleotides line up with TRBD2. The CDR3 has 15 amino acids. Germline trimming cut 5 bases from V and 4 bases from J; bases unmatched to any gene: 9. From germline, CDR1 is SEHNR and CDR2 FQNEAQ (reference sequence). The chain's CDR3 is CASSLEPLAGYEQYF. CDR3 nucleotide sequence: TGTGCCAGCAGCCTAGAGCCTCTAGCGGGGTACGAGCAGTACTTC.

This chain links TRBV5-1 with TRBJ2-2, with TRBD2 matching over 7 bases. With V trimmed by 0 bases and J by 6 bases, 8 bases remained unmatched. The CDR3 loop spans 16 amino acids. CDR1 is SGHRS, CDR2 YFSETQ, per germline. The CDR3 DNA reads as TGCGCCAGCAGCTTGGATTCAAATAGCGGGTCCGGGGAGCTGTTTTTT. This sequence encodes CASSLDSNSGSGELFF.

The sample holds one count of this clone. The CDR3 reads CASTRRNYNEQFF. The CDR3 nucleotides are TGTGCCAGCACTAGGAGAAATTACAATGAGCAGTTCTTC. The chain couples TRBV28 to TRBJ2-1; D is ambiguous. In germline, CDR1 is MDHEN, CDR2 SYDVKM. This CDR3 comprises 13 residues. The ends were cut back, 7 bases at V and 4 bases at J, with 11 bases in the middle.